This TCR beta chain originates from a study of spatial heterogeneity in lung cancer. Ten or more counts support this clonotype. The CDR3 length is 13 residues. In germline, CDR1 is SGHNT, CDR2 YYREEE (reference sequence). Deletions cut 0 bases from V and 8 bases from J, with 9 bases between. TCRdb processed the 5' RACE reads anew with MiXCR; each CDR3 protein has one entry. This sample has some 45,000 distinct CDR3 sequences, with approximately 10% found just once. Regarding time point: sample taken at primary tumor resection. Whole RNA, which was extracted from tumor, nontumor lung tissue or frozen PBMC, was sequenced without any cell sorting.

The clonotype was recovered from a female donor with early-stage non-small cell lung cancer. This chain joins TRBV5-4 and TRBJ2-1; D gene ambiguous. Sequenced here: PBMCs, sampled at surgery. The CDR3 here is CASSLVRSDEQFF. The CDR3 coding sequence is TGTGCCAGCAGCTTGGTCAGGTCCGATGAGCAGTTCTTC.